The 24 T cell receptor beta chains in this list originate from one sample, sequenced in a study of T cells expressing NK-cell markers. TCRdb reprocessed the 5' RACE reads and stores each CDR3 protein as one record, lacking DNA. The sample's table shows some 440,000 distinct CDR3 sequences. The sample was blood T cells: a sorted CD56 or NKG2C T cell subset, CD4+ or CD8+ T cells, or bulk PBMC T cells (not recorded which). The receptors stem from a woman in her fifties or sixties in good health.

The V gene is TRBV19, the J gene TRBJ2-3; lacking DNA, the TRBD2 call made by TCRdb goes unchecked. This CDR3 region has 15 residues. Germline V gene lookup returns CDR1 LNHDA and CDR2 SQIVND (reference sequence). This CDR3 is CASKIAGVDRDTQYF.

The chain uses TRBV3-1 and TRBJ2-2; the D call from TCRdb, TRBD2, cannot be confirmed without DNA. CDR1 and CDR2 from the germline V gene are LGHDT and YNNKEL (reference sequence). CDR3 length: 16 amino acids. CDR3 protein: CASSQDVAATGGELFF.

J is TRBJ1-1 and V is TRBV28; there is no DNA to check the TCRdb D call of TRBD1. CDR3 size: 15 residues. From germline, CDR1 is MDHEN and CDR2 SYDVKM. This CDR3 is CASRPTVNRGTEAFF. Filled out from reference TRBV28 and TRBJ1-1, the complete variable domain reads DVKVTQSSRYLVKRTGEKVFLECVQDMDHENMFWYRQDPGLGLRLIYFSYDVKMKEKGDIPEGYSVSREKKERFSLILESASTNQTSMYLCASRPTVNRGTEAFFGQGTRLTVV.

The chain recombines TRBV3-1 with TRBJ1-1; TCRdb outputs TRBD1, but without DNA this stays unchecked. Germline V lookup: CDR1 LGHDT, CDR2 YNNKEL (reference sequence). The CDR3 runs to 15 residues. The CDR3 sequence: CASSHRQGEFTEAFF.

The chain employs TRBV7-6 and TRBJ1-1; the TRBD1 assignment by TCRdb is unverifiable without DNA. Germline loops: CDR1 SGHVS, CDR2 FNYEAQ. This CDR3 spans 13 amino acids. CDR3 loop: CASSADSNTEAFF. The variable domain in full, completed from reference TRBV7-6 and TRBJ1-1, reads GAGVSQSPRYKVTKRGQDVALRCDPISGHVSLYWYRQALGQGPEFLTYFNYEAQQDKSGLPNDRFSAERPEGSISTLTIQRTEQRDSAMYRCASSADSNTEAFFGQGTRLTVV.

The V gene is TRBV6-5, the J gene TRBJ1-3. The germline gives CDR1 MNHEY, CDR2 SVGAGI. The CDR3 loop spans 13 amino acids. Here the CDR3 reads CASTFDPGNTIYF.

V and J are TRBV7-2 and TRBJ2-1; lacking DNA, the TRBD2 call made by TCRdb goes unchecked. Germline V CDR1 and CDR2: SGHTA, FQGNSA. The CDR3 spans 16 residues. The CDR3 sequence is CASSSGGGSSYNEQFF.

The chain recombines TRBV5-1 with TRBJ2-2. CDR3 size: 15 residues. CDR1 is SGHRS, CDR2 YFSETQ, per germline. This chain's CDR3 is CASSLAEGVGGELFF.

This chain connects TRBV11-3 to TRBJ2-1; no DNA is available, so the TRBD2 call from TCRdb remains unchecked. There are 18 residues in the CDR3. Germline V gives CDR1 SGHNT, CDR2 YENEEA. The CDR3 sequence: CASSLDPTRAGYNDEQFF.

The V gene is TRBV12-3 or TRBV12-4, the J gene TRBJ2-3; without DNA, the TCRdb call of TRBD2 cannot be checked. This CDR3 is 15 amino acids long. The CDR3 reads CASSLVAGITDTQYF.

The CDR3 loop is CSAGSLRLDTGELFF. The chain is built from TRBV29-1 and TRBJ2-2; the D call of TRBD2 rests on TCRdb alone, since no DNA is present to check it. The CDR3 consists of 15 residues. Germline CDR1 SQVTM, CDR2 ANQGSEA.

The rearrangement links TRBV19 to TRBJ1-2. The CDR3 sequence is 17 residues long. CDR1 is LNHDA and CDR2 is SQIVND in the germline V gene (reference sequence). The chain's CDR3 is CASSTYLTGLSGYGYTF.

The V and J genes are TRBV3-1 and TRBJ2-1; TCRdb calls TRBD2, which cannot be checked without DNA. Germline V lookup: CDR1 LGHDT, CDR2 YNNKEL (reference sequence). The CDR3 spans 19 residues. The CDR3 reads CASSQSGLAGDRGYNEQFF.

The rearrangement links TRBV19 to TRBJ2-2. The length of the CDR3 is 12 residues. Germline CDR1 is LNHDA and CDR2 is SQIVND (reference sequence). This CDR3 is CASSIRTGELFF.

The CDR3 here is CASSVGPPSSPLHF. The chain combines TRBV2 with TRBJ1-6; the D call of TRBD1 rests on TCRdb alone, since no DNA is present to check it. CDR3 size: 14 residues. CDR1 and CDR2 (germline): SNHLY, FYNNEI.

The chain is built from TRBV6-4 and TRBJ1-2. The germline CDR1 and CDR2 sequences are MRHNA and SNTAGT. The CDR3 spans 13 residues. The CDR3 region is CASRDGPSGGYTF.

The chain combines TRBV12-3 or TRBV12-4 with TRBJ2-3; TCRdb lists TRBD1, though no DNA is available to test this call. This CDR3 contains 13 residues. CDR3 sequence: CASTGQGTDTQYF.

The chain carries TRBV3-1 and TRBJ1-3; the D call from TCRdb, TRBD1, cannot be confirmed without DNA. CDR3 length: 16 amino acids. CDR1 is LGHDT, CDR2 YNNKEL, per germline (reference sequence). The CDR3 loop is CASSLPRTGGGNTIYF.

The J gene is TRBJ1-2, the V gene TRBV7-3; the TCRdb D gene call, TRBD1, has no DNA to confirm it. The CDR3 extends over 15 amino acids. Germline V gene data show CDR1 as SGHTA and CDR2 as FQGTGA. CDR3 protein: CASSLTGQGVYGYTF.

This sequence joins TRBV7-6 and TRBJ2-5; TCRdb designates TRBD2, a call that cannot be tested without DNA. Germline-derived CDR1 and CDR2 are SGHVS and FNYEAQ. The CDR3 loop spans 17 amino acids. The CDR3 spells CASSSLQVGRYQETQYF.

The V and J genes are TRBV6-6 and TRBJ1-5; TCRdb selects TRBD1, and the lack of DNA leaves this call unchecked. This CDR3 contains 16 residues. CDR1 and CDR2 from the germline V gene are MNHNY and SVGAGI (reference sequence). CDR3 in amino acids: CASSTRAAGMNQPQHF.

This chain links TRBV24-1 with TRBJ1-1. The CDR3 extends over 11 amino acids. The germline V gene encodes CDR1 KGHDR and CDR2 SFDVKD. CDR3 protein: CATRSDTEAFF.

This chain uses TRBV15 with TRBJ2-2. CDR1 and CDR2 from the germline V gene are LNHNV and YYDKDF (reference sequence). The CDR3 consists of 14 residues. CDR3 sequence: CATSRPERTGELFF.

The J gene is TRBJ2-1, the V gene TRBV15; checking the TCRdb D call of TRBD1 is not possible without DNA. The V gene's germline CDR1 is LNHNV and CDR2 YYDKDF (reference sequence). The CDR3 has 21 amino acids. The CDR3 is CATSRDLEGDRVNEGGNEQFF. Filled out from reference TRBV15 and TRBJ2-1, the complete variable domain reads DAMVIQNPRYQVTQFGKPVTLSCSQTLNHNVMYWYQQKSSQAPKLLFHYYDKDFNNEADTPDNFQSRRPNTSFCFLDIRSPGLGDTAMYLCATSRDLEGDRVNEGGNEQFFGPGTRLTVL.